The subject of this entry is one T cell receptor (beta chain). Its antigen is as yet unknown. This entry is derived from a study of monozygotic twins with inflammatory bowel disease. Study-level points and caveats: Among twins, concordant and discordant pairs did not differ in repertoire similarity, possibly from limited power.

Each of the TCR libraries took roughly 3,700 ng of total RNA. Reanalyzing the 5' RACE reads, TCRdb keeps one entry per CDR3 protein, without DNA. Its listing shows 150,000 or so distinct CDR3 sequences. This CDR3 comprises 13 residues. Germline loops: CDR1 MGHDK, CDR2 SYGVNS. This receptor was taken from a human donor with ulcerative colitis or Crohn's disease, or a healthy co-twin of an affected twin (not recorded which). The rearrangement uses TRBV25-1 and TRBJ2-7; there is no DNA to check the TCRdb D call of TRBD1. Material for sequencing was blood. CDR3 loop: CASSEMGGYEQYF.